The following is a TCR beta chain sequence with its context. Source study methods: Estimated nucleated cell counts came from reference gene primer amplification. Assay: immunoSEQ multiplex PCR; the TCRdb copy retains only in-frame clones and omits some. Clonal size and the V and J genes are those of that table, whereas D and trimming came from the DNA. The table has approximately 240,000 clones, approximately 79% seen once. The CDR3 extends over 17 amino acids. With 4 bases clipped from V and 3 bases from J, the junction kept 13 bases outside the gene matches. CDR1 and CDR2 from the germline V gene are LNHDA and SQIVND (reference sequence). This sample was taken from a study of blood T cell repertoires in COVID-19. On the study more broadly: Sample material is recorded as cDNA or gDNA derived from T cells, B-cell-depleted T cells, or PBMCs.

This chain links TRBV19 with TRBJ2-3; 7 bases are shared with TRBD1. Sample: peripheral blood. The TCR originated in a woman aged 80 or over with active or convalescent COVID-19. In DNA form, the CDR3 reads TGTGCCAGTAGTACCACCCGACAGGGACGGCGTACAGATACGCAGTATTTT. Translating gives CASSTTRQGRRTDTQYF.